The 24 T cell receptor beta chains given below trace back to one sample, sequenced in a study of cytomegalovirus exposure and HLA in healthy donors. This table comes from immunoSEQ multiplex PCR, and its TCRdb copy is limited to in-frame clones, with some not included. The sample consists of about 110,000 clones, more than 75% of them appearing once. The sample taken for sequencing was PBMCs. Receptors were obtained from a woman aged 30 to 39 in good health and CMV-seropositive.

The rearrangement uses TRBV7-2 and TRBJ2-3; the D gene is possibly TRBD1 (6 bases). Germline V gene sequence: CDR1 SGHTA, CDR2 FQGNSA. The CDR3 is 16 amino acids. Trimming shortened V by 7 bases and J by 2 bases, and 19 bases separated the two germline ends. The chain's CDR3 is CASTSDGGRVTDTQYF. The CDR3 nucleotides are TGTGCCAGCACCTCGGATGGGGGCCGGGTCACAGATACGCAGTATTTT.

This sequence joins TRBV9 and TRBJ2-2, with 8 bases aligning to TRBD2. J was trimmed by 0 bases and V by 4 bases; bases with no gene match: 8. The germline V gene encodes CDR1 SGDLS and CDR2 YYNGEE. The CDR3 has 17 amino acids. CDR3 sequence reads: CASSRASGRTNTGELFF. The CDR3 DNA follows: TGTGCCAGCAGCCGCGCTAGCGGGCGAACGAACACCGGGGAGCTGTTTTTT.

This rearrangement joins TRBV13 to TRBJ1-2; 9 bases line up with TRBD1. The CDR3 length is 15 residues. The J segment lost 2 bases and the V segment lost 3 bases, leaving 4 bases of the junction unmatched. CDR1 and CDR2 (germline): PRHDT, FYEKMQ (reference sequence). This chain's CDR3 is CASSLGQGANYGYTF. The CDR3 DNA follows: TGTGCCAGCAGCTTGGGACAGGGAGCAAACTATGGCTACACCTTC.

The sample holds one count of this clone. The chain couples TRBV30 to TRBJ2-7, with 11 bases fitting TRBD1. Per the germline V gene, CDR1 is GTSNPN and CDR2 is SVGIG (reference sequence). The CDR3 runs to 12 residues. Unmatched junction bases numbered 0, after V lost 5 bases and J lost 3 bases. For the CDR3, the DNA is TGTGCCTGGGGGACAGGGGGCTACGAGCAGTACTTC. This encodes CAWGTGGYEQYF.

The chain links TRBV9 to TRBJ2-1; D gene ambiguous. Germline assignment: CDR1 SGDLS and CDR2 YYNGEE. The V gene lost 2 bases and the J gene lost 0 bases, with 9 bases spanning the gap. The CDR3 consists of 15 residues. In nucleotides, the CDR3 is TGTGCCAGCAGCGTGGAGCTTAGCTCCTACAATGAGCAGTTCTTC. Encoded protein: CASSVELSSYNEQFF.

The chain combines TRBV15 with TRBJ1-5, with no clear D. There are 14 residues in the CDR3. Trimming stripped 0 bases from V and 3 bases from J, with 6 bases between. In germline, CDR1 is LNHNV, CDR2 YYDKDF (reference sequence). The CDR3 region has the DNA TGTGCCACCAGCAGAGAAGACAACAATCAGCCCCAGCATTTT. Its translation: CATSREDNNQPQHF. The whole variable domain, filled in from reference TRBV15 and TRBJ1-5, reads DAMVIQNPRYQVTQFGKPVTLSCSQTLNHNVMYWYQQKSSQAPKLLFHYYDKDFNNEADTPDNFQSRRPNTSFCFLDIRSPGLGDTAMYLCATSREDNNQPQHFGDGTRLSIL.

The chain uses TRBV4-3 and TRBJ2-1; 8 positions match TRBD2. V was pared by 3 bases and J by 0 bases, with 4 bases of the junction left unmatched. Per germline, CDR1 LGHNA and CDR2 YSLEER. The CDR3 runs 16 residues. CDR3 amino acids: CASSQSGGGSYNEQFF. In DNA form, the CDR3 reads TGCGCCAGCAGCCAGAGCGGGGGAGGCTCCTACAATGAGCAGTTCTTC.

This sequence joins TRBV19 and TRBJ1-1, with D possibly TRBD1 on 5 matching bases. Germline V gene sequence: CDR1 LNHDA, CDR2 SQIVND (reference sequence). V dropped 5 bases and J dropped 2 bases, with 12 bases sitting between them. The CDR3 has 14 residues. This CDR3 reads CASSGAGPNTEAFF. CDR3 sequence (DNA): TGTGCCAGTAGTGGGGCCGGACCCAACACTGAAGCTTTCTTT.

There are a few counts of this clone. V gene TRBV5-4 combines with J gene TRBJ2-5, with 9 bases identical to TRBD2. The V and J ends lost 1 base and 5 bases, in that order; junction bases with no gene match: 15. The CDR3 spans 18 residues. CDR1 is SGHNT, CDR2 YYREEE, per germline (reference sequence). The CDR3 is CASSLNPSGNVNMETQYF. In DNA, the CDR3 is TGTGCCAGCAGCTTGAATCCTAGCGGGAACGTTAACATGGAGACCCAGTACTTC.

The V and J genes are TRBV28 and TRBJ2-7, with 7 nucleotides matching TRBD2. The length of the CDR3 is 14 residues. Germline CDR1 is MDHEN and CDR2 is SYDVKM. The V and J ends lost 6 bases and 5 bases, in that order; junction bases with no gene match: 10. CDR3 nucleotides: TGTGCCAGCAGCCCAGGGCGGGAGAGTGACGAGCAGTACTTC. It codes for CASSPGRESDEQYF.

In this sample, this clone turned up once. The chain carries TRBV4-3 and TRBJ1-1; TRBD1 might be the D (5 bases). The CDR3 sequence is 16 residues long. Germline CDR1 LGHNA, CDR2 YSLEER. V was cut by 0 bases and J by 7 bases, with 18 bases left in between. Written as DNA, the CDR3 is TGCGCCAGCAGCCAAGATTTCAGTTTCAGAAGGGGTGAAGCTTTCTTT. It specifies CASSQDFSFRRGEAFF.

This chain uses TRBV27 with TRBJ2-7; 7 bases match TRBD1. The germline V gene encodes CDR1 MNHEY and CDR2 SMNVEV (reference sequence). J lost 5 bases, V lost 6 bases, and 7 bases had no gene match. The length of the CDR3 is 13 residues. The CDR3 loop reads CASRRQGADEQYF. The CDR3 region has the DNA TGTGCCAGCAGAAGACAGGGAGCGGACGAGCAGTACTTC.

The chain combines TRBV27 with TRBJ1-2, with D tentatively TRBD1 (5 bases). Germline V gene sequence: CDR1 MNHEY, CDR2 SMNVEV (reference sequence). The V and J ends lost 2 bases and 2 bases respectively, with 6 bases between them. This CDR3 has 13 residues. In DNA form, the CDR3 reads TGTGCCAGCAGTTTACGGGGGAACTATGGCTACACCTTC. Amino acids: CASSLRGNYGYTF.

V and J are TRBV27 and TRBJ1-2, with D possibly TRBD1 on 5 matching bases. Germline CDR1 is MNHEY and CDR2 is SMNVEV (reference sequence). The CDR3 is 11 amino acids. Trimming shortened V by 6 bases and J by 14 bases, and 16 bases separated the two germline ends. CDR3 residues: CASRNRTLLTF. DNA for the CDR3: TGTGCCAGCAGGAATAGGACACTCCTGACCTTC.

The chain combines TRBV10-3 with TRBJ1-2; the match to TRBD1 covers 11 bases. Germline trimming cut 8 bases from V and 2 bases from J; bases unmatched to any gene: 16. This CDR3 has 18 amino acids. Germline CDR1 is ENHRY and CDR2 is SYGVKD. DNA of the CDR3: TGTGCCATCTCTAAGGACAGGGGGCTCCTAAACTACAACTATGGCTACACCTTC. Its translation: CAISKDRGLLNYNYGYTF.

V and J are TRBV27 and TRBJ1-5; weak D call: TRBD1 (5 bases). Germline V gives CDR1 MNHEY, CDR2 SMNVEV (reference sequence). Trimming stripped 5 bases from V and 3 bases from J, with 8 bases between. CDR3 length: 13 residues. The CDR3 is CASSQTVNQPQHF. CDR3 in DNA: TGTGCCAGCAGTCAGACAGTCAATCAGCCCCAGCATTTT.

V is TRBV5-4 and J is TRBJ1-2; D call uncertain. Germline CDR1 reads SGHNT; CDR2 reads YYREEE (reference sequence). The CDR3 is 15 amino acids. The V gene lost 3 bases and the J gene lost 2 bases, with 14 bases spanning the gap. CDR3 bases: TGTGCCAGCAGCTCCCCCGAAACGGGGAACTATGGCTACACCTTC. Its translation is CASSSPETGNYGYTF.

The CDR3 loop is CASSGLGPNTEAFF. The CDR3 bases are TGTGCCAGCAGCGGACTCGGCCCGAACACTGAAGCTTTCTTT. The chain links TRBV9 to TRBJ1-1; no clear D gene. Germline CDR1 is SGDLS and CDR2 is YYNGEE. The V end lost 3 bases, the J end lost 1 base, and 10 bases lay between the germline ends. The CDR3 sequence is 14 residues long.

In DNA form, the CDR3 reads TGTGCCATAAGGACAGGTGGCTACACCTTC. Its protein is CAIRTGGYTF. The chain employs TRBV2 and TRBJ1-2; 7 bases line up with TRBD1. CDR1 and CDR2 (germline): SNHLY, FYNNEI. V lost 10 bases, J lost 7 bases, and 3 bases stayed unmatched. The CDR3 spans 10 residues.

The chain employs TRBV19 and TRBJ1-4; 9 nucleotides line up with TRBD1. The ends lost 7 bases at V and 8 bases at J; junction bases unmatched: 5. Germline CDR1 LNHDA, CDR2 SQIVND (reference sequence). This CDR3 has 13 amino acids. The CDR3 loop is CASKWTGAEKLFF. The DNA of the CDR3 is TGTGCCAGTAAATGGACAGGGGCCGAAAAACTGTTTTTT.

This clone was found a few times. The chain employs TRBV5-4 and TRBJ1-4; 10 bases align to TRBD1. There are 16 residues in the CDR3. The V and J ends lost 0 bases and 7 bases, in that order; junction bases with no gene match: 6. CDR1 and CDR2 (germline): SGHNT, YYREEE (reference sequence). CDR3 sequence reads: CASSLAGTGVTEKLFF. CDR3 nucleotide sequence: TGTGCCAGCAGCTTGGCTGGGACAGGGGTGACTGAAAAACTGTTTTTT.

This chain joins TRBV18 and TRBJ2-1; D is unresolved. This CDR3 contains 14 residues. Germline V gene sequence: CDR1 KGHSH, CDR2 LQKENI. V was cut by 3 bases and J by 3 bases, with 9 bases left in between. The CDR3 is CASSPSGGYNEQFF. DNA of the CDR3: TGTGCCAGCTCACCCTCCGGTGGCTACAATGAGCAGTTCTTC.

The chain recombines TRBV30 with TRBJ2-1, with D unresolved. Trimming pared 3 bases from V and 10 bases from J, leaving 16 bases between. The germline gives CDR1 GTSNPN, CDR2 SVGIG (reference sequence). The CDR3 runs 13 residues. In nucleotides, the CDR3 is TGTGCCTGGAGCTCCGCGGCGCGGTCCGAGCAGTTCTTC. This codes for CAWSSAARSEQFF.

V gene TRBV4-1 combines with J gene TRBJ2-1, with 8 bases lining up with TRBD2. In germline, CDR1 is MGHRA, CDR2 YSYEKL. The junction had 10 bases not matched to a gene; V was cut back by 4 bases and J by 8 bases. The CDR3 spans 15 residues. The CDR3 DNA reads as TGCGCCAGCAGCCCTGGCGGGGGGACTACCGATGAGCAGTTCTTC. Its translation: CASSPGGGTTDEQFF.